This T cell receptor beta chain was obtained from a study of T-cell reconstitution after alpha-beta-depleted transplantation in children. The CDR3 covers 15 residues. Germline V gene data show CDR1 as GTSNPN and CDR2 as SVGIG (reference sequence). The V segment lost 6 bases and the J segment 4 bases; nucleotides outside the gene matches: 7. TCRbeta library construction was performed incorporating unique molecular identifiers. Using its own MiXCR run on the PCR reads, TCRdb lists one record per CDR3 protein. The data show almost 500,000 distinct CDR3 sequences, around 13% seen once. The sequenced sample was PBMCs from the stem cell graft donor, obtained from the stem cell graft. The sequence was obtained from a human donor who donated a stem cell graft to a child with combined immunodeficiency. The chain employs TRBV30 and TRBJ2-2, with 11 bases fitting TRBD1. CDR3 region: CACNPGQGVTGELFF. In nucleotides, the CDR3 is TGTGCCTGTAATCCGGGACAGGGGGTCACCGGGGAGCTGTTTTTT.